The TCR beta chain under discussion was sequenced for a study of T cells after posttransplantation cyclophosphamide listed by TCRdb under 2016. Regarding the study in general: The study tracked T cell repertoire reconstitution by TRB sequencing after myeloablative bone marrow transplantation using posttransplantation cyclophosphamide as GVHD prophylaxis. Public TRB sequences were checked against a database of over 3,000 sequences associated with responses to pathogens, tumor antigens, self-antigens and alloantigens. Antigen receptor sequencing covered samples from a few dozen PTCy-treated patients and some 15 of their related bone marrow donors. Because TRA and TRB clonality correlated tightly in several samples, later TCR analyses were limited to TRB. In 3 patients, up to about 3 additional blood samples taken between 2 and 5.2 years after transplant also underwent TRB sequencing, as did pretransplant blood from 4 patients. Blood from every one of the 30 to 40 PTCy patients who had 1-year posttransplant specimens underwent TRB sequencing.

Read against the paper, the sample's treatment or condition label means: high-dose cyclophosphamide on days +3 and +4 as single-agent GVHD prophylaxis. Patients in the PTCy group got busulfan and fludarabine conditioning, a marrow graft from a related or unrelated donor, and cyclophosphamide on days +3 and +4. PTCy-treated patients came from a prospective multi-institutional clinical trial. Peripheral blood and bone marrow mononuclear cells were isolated by Ficoll-Hypaque density centrifugation and were cryopreserved. CD4+ and CD8+ T cells, including naive and memory subsets, were sorted by FACS on a FACSAria II. The CDR3, from cysteine to phenylalanine, totals 17 residues. Only the CDR3 region is kept as DNA, spanning 51 bases read in frame from base 1. V gives up 4 bases and J gives up 7 bases, and the segment between their germline ends measures 26 bases. Reading the germline V gene gives CDR1 SQVTM and CDR2 ANQGSEA.

Overall study results and their limits: Donor-recipient similarity was low at 1-2 months but rose over the first year, and later blood repertoires were often dominated by donor CD8+ memory clones. Across roughly 40 patients, recipient CMV seropositivity and CMV reactivation were highly associated with TRB clonality; PTCy diversity was similar to CNI/methotrexate controls. The TRB repertoires of T cells infiltrating skin or GI tract showed only limited overlap with the TRB repertoires of T cells in blood.

Genomic DNA was the input for TRB sequencing, which was run either with the immunoSEQ assay at survey resolution or with the hsTCRB kit. The authors processed their data as follows. Initial read processing used immunoSEQ software, and repertoire analyses used the LymphoSeq R package. Clonality was computed as 1 minus normalized Shannon entropy; Gini coefficient was also calculated for each TRB dataset. To infer phenotypes in unsorted samples, TRB sequences from sorted subsets of the recipient or donor were mapped onto the unsorted samples of the same recipient. Sourced from immuneACCESS, this table was stored by TCRdb with only in-frame sequences that have V and J called. A share of the clones is absent; for the studies checked, an unresolved V gene accounts for under half, and the remainder has no known explanation. D and trimming were read from the DNA, whereas the V and J calls and clone size are those reported in that table. This sample comprises 15,000 to 20,000 clones, roughly 92% of them detected only once. Of the sample, roughly 0.58% is held by the ten largest clones.

The sample holds a few counts of this clone. Its antigen has not been determined. Base qualities are not at hand, and no much larger clone is one base apart. The rearranged chain carries TRBV29-1 and TRBJ2-1; matching of 6 bases hints at TRBD2 as the D gene. The specimen was CD4+ T cells sorted from blood, collected after allogeneic stem cell transplant with posttransplant cyclophosphamide. This sequence was found in a male patient between 60 and 69 years old who received an allogeneic stem cell transplant from a related donor and was CMV-positive. After a transplant, certain T cells may trace back to the graft donor. The CDR3 in this case is CSVGRPHGGLLINEQFF. The DNA sequence follows: TGCAGCGTTGGCAGACCACACGGGGGACTCCTGATAAATGAGCAGTTCTTC.